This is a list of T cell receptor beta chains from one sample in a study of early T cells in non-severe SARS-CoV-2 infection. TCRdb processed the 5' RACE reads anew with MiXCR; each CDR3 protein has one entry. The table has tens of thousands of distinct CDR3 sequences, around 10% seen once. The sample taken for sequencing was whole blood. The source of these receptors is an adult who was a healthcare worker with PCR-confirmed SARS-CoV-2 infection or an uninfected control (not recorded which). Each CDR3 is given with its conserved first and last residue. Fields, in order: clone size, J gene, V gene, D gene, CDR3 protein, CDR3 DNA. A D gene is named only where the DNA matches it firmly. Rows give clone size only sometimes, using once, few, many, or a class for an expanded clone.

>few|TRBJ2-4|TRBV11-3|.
CASSLTAVAKNIQYF
TGTGCCAGCAGCTTAACTGCAGTAGCCAAAAACATTCAGTACTTC
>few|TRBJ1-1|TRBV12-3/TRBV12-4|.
CASRAPGGGTEAFF
TGTGCCAGCAGGGCGCCGGGGGGAGGGACTGAAGCTTTCTTT
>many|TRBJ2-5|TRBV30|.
CAWSVGGTETQYF
TGTGCCTGGAGTGTAGGAGGGACAGAGACCCAGTACTTC
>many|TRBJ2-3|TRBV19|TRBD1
CASSPNRGTESTDTQYF
TGTGCCAGTAGTCCCAACAGGGGGACGGAGAGCACAGATACGCAGTATTTT
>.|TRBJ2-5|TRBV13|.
CASSSLGTFQETQYF
TGTGCCAGCAGCTCACTTGGGACCTTCCAAGAGACCCAGTACTTC
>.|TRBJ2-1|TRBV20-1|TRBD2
CSASRLAGGDEQFF
TGCAGTGCTAGTCGGCTAGCGGGGGGCGATGAGCAGTTCTTC
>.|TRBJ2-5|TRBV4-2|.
CASSQDSGSSETQYF
TGTGCCAGCAGCCAAGATTCAGGGAGCTCGGAGACCCAGTACTTC
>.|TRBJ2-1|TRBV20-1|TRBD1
CSAPRGSSYNEQFF
TGCAGTGCTCCCAGGGGGTCCTCCTACAATGAGCAGTTCTTC
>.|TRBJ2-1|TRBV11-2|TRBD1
CASSPRAGTGGNEQFF
TGTGCCAGCAGCCCCCGCGCCGGGACAGGGGGGAATGAGCAGTTCTTC
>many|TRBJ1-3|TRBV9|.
CASSESVRGVGRNTIYF
TGTGCCAGCAGCGAGTCGGTTCGCGGAGTGGGGCGAAACACCATATATTTT
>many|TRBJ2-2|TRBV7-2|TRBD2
CASSLTSANTGELFF
TGTGCCAGCAGCTTGACTAGCGCGAACACCGGGGAGCTGTTTTTT
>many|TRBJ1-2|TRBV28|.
CASSLRGQGYTF
TGTGCCAGCAGTTTACGGGGTCAGGGCTACACCTTC
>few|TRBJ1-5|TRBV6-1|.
CASSEAEGARYQPQHF
TGTGCCAGCAGTGAAGCGGAAGGGGCCAGATATCAGCCCCAGCATTTT
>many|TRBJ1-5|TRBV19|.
CASIPDRVSNQPQHF
TGTGCCAGTATTCCTGACAGAGTTAGCAATCAGCCCCAGCATTTT
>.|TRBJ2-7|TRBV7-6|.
CASSERRSYEQYF
TGTGCCAGCAGCGAGCGGAGATCCTACGAGCAGTACTTC
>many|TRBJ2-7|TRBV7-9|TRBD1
CASSSGQGALKEQYF
TGTGCCAGCAGCTCGGGACAGGGGGCCTTAAAGGAGCAGTACTTC
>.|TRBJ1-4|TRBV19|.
CASSIGTGNEKLFF
TGTGCCAGTAGTATCGGGACGGGTAATGAAAAACTGTTTTTT
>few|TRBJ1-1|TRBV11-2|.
CASSPIGGLNTEAFF
TGTGCCAGCAGCCCCATAGGGGGTTTGAACACTGAAGCTTTCTTT
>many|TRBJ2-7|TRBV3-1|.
CASSRGGQVYEQYF
TGTGCCAGCAGCCGGGGGGGACAGGTTTACGAGCAGTACTTC
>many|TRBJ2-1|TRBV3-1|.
CASSQENNEQFF
TGTGCCAGCAGCCAGGAAAACAATGAGCAGTTCTTC
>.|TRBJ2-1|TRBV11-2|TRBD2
CASSSPTSAEQFF
TGTGCCAGCAGCTCACCCACTAGCGCTGAGCAGTTCTTC
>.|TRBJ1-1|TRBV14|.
CASSQEHPGLAFMNTEAFF
TGTGCCAGCAGCCAAGAGCACCCAGGGTTAGCCTTTATGAACACTGAAGCTTTCTTT
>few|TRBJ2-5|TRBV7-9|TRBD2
CASSFGAGGPETQYF
TGTGCCAGCAGCTTTGGAGCGGGGGGACCTGAGACCCAGTACTTC
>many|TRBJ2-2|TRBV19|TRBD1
CASSRDRGPHGELFF
TGTGCCAGTAGTCGGGACAGGGGACCCCACGGGGAGCTGTTTTTT
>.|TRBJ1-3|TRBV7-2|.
CASKVDENTIYF
TGTGCCAGCAAAGTCGATGAAAACACCATATATTTT
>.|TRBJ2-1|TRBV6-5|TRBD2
CASSYSWLAGNEQFF
TGTGCCAGCAGTTACTCGTGGCTAGCGGGAAATGAGCAGTTCTTC
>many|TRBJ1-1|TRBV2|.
CASNEEAAAQNTEAFF
TGTGCCAGCAATGAGGAGGCAGCCGCCCAGAACACTGAAGCTTTCTTT
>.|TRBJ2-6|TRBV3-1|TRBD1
CASSRQGTSGANVLTF
TGTGCCAGCAGCCGACAGGGGACCTCTGGGGCCAACGTCCTGACTTTC
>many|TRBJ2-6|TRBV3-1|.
CASSSSPGSSGANVLTF
TGTGCCAGCAGCTCCTCCCCAGGTAGCTCTGGGGCCAACGTCCTGACTTTC
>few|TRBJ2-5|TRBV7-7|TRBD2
CASSSGGGRAETQYF
TGTGCTAGCAGCTCCGGAGGCGGGAGGGCGGAGACCCAGTACTTC
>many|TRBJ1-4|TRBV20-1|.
CSARDGGGGEKLFF
TGCAGTGCTAGAGATGGCGGCGGGGGAGAAAAACTGTTTTTT
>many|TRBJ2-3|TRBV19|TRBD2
CASSIGGLAEYRRKDTQYF
TGTGCCAGTAGTATAGGGGGACTAGCGGAATATCGAAGAAAAGATACGCAGTATTTT
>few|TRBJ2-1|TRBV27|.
CASSLGSEQFF
TGTGCCAGCAGTTTGGGTAGTGAGCAGTTCTTC
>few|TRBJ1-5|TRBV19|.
CATEERRNSNQPQHF
TGTGCCACCGAGGAGCGTAGAAATAGCAATCAGCCCCAGCATTTT
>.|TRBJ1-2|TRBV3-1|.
CASSQDIQKTRGYTF
TGTGCCAGCAGCCAAGATATACAGAAGACACGGGGCTACACCTTC
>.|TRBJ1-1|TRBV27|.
CASSFTGITEAFF
TGTGCCAGCAGTTTCACAGGGATCACTGAAGCTTTCTTT
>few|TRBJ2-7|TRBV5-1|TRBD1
CASKPRRQGVLSYEQYF
TGCGCCAGCAAACCCCGGAGACAGGGGGTTTTGTCATACGAGCAGTACTTC
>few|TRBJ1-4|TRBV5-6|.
CASSLWGKANEKLFF
TGTGCCAGCAGCTTATGGGGGAAGGCTAATGAAAAACTGTTTTTT
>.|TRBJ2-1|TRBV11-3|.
CASSRTRNGEQFF
TGTGCCAGCAGCCGAACTAGGAACGGTGAGCAGTTCTTC
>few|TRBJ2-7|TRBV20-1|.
CSASLRVGHEQYF
TGCAGTGCTAGTCTCCGGGTAGGACACGAGCAGTACTTC
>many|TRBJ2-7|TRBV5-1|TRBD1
CASSLEGRGREQYF
TGCGCCAGCAGCTTGGAGGGCAGGGGGCGCGAGCAGTACTTC
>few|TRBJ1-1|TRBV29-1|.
CSARFSGTEAFF
TGCAGCGCACGGTTTTCGGGCACTGAAGCTTTCTTT